This T cell receptor (beta chain) was captured in a study of T-cell reconstitution after alpha-beta-depleted transplantation in children. General study findings and limits: One year after transplant, T-cell counts and diversity came mostly from newly produced T cells.

This CDR3 contains 18 residues. V was clipped by 0 bases and J by 0 bases; unmatched bases: 11. Germline CDR1 SGHDT, CDR2 YYEEEE. This sample's TCRbeta library carried unique molecular identifier barcodes. Each CDR3 protein is one row after TCRdb ran MiXCR on the PCR reads. The sample has approximately 110,000 distinct CDR3 sequences; about 21% are singletons. As to this clonotype: Its antigen is unidentified.

V is TRBV5-6 and J is TRBJ1-2; 7 bases fit TRBD1. The sequencing used PBMCs, mostly from graft donor cells, collected 180 days after TCRalphabeta/CD19-depleted stem cell transplant. The sequence was obtained from a male patient between 2 and 15 years old who had a stem cell transplant for chronic granulomatous disease, so the T cells may come from the graft donor. The CDR3 DNA sequence: TGTGCCAGCAGCTTGGCCTGGGGACAGAGAATAGCTAACTATGGCTACACCTTC. Translation gives CASSLAWGQRIANYGYTF.